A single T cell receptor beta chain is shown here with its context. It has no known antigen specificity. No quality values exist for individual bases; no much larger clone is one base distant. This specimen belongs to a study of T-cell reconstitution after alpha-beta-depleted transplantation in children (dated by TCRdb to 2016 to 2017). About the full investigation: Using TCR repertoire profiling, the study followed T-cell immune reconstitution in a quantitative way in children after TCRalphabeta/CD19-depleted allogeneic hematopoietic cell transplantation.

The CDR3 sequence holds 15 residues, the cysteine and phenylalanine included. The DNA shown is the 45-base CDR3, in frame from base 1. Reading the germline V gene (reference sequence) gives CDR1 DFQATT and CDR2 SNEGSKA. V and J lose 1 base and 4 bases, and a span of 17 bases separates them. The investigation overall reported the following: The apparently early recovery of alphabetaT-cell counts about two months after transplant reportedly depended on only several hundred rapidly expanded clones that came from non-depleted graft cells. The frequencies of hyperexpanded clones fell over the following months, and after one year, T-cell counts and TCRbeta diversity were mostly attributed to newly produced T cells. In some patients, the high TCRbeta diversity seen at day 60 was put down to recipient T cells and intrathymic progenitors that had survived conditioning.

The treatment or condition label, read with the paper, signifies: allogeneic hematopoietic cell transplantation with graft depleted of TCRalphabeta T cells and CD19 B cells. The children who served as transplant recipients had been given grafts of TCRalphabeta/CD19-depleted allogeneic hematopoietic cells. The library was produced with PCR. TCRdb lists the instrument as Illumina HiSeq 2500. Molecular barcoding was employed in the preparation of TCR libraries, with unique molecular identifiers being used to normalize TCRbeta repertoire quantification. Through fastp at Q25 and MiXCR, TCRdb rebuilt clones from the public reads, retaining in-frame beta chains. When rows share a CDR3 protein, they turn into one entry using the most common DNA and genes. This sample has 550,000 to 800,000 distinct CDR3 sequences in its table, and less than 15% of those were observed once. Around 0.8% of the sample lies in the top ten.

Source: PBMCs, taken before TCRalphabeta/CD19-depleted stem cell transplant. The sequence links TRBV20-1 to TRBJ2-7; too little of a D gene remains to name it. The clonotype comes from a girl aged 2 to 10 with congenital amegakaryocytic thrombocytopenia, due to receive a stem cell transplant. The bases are TGCAGTGCTAGAGTAGCCCTAGGTGGGGAATACGAGCAGTACTTC. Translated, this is CSARVALGGEYEQYF.